A selection of T cell receptor beta chains follows, all from one sample in a study of cytomegalovirus exposure and HLA in healthy donors. Repertoires were generated with immunoSEQ multiplex PCR, while TCRdb's copy carries only in-frame clones and drops some. Among over 120,000 clones listed, 65% to 85% were seen once. Sequenced input: PBMCs. These receptors originate from a middle-aged man in good health and CMV-seronegative. Each CDR3 is given with its conserved first and last residue. A D gene is named only where the DNA matches it firmly. The listing skips clone size in some rows; elsewhere it reads once, few, many or a size class.

j_call clone_size d_call v_call cdr3_aa cdr3_nt
TRBJ2-7 . TRBD2 TRBV6-6 CASRLSGNSYEQYF TGTGCCAGCAGACTTAGCGGGAACTCCTACGAGCAGTACTTC
TRBJ2-7 few . TRBV9 CASSVGGDSLGEQYF TGTGCCAGCAGCGTAGGGGGGGACAGTCTCGGGGAGCAGTACTTC
TRBJ2-6 . . TRBV7-6 CASSLAMRPSGANVLTF TGTGCCAGCAGCTTAGCGATGAGGCCCTCTGGGGCCAACGTCCTGACTTTC
TRBJ1-2 once . TRBV29-1 CSVGGSTEDYGYTF TGCAGCGTTGGCGGATCGACGGAAGACTATGGCTACACCTTC
TRBJ1-3 . TRBD1 TRBV5-1 CASSTTGVSSGNTIYF TGCGCCAGCAGCACGACAGGGGTTAGCTCTGGAAACACCATATATTTT
TRBJ2-7 once TRBD2 TRBV19 CASSTAGTSGGRAYEQYF TGTGCCAGTAGTACCGCCGGGACTAGCGGGGGACGGGCCTACGAGCAGTACTTC
TRBJ1-5 . . TRBV7-9 CASSFSRVGQPQHF TGTGCCAGCAGCTTTTCCAGGGTAGGGCAGCCCCAGCATTTT
TRBJ1-6 . . TRBV2 CASSPRRDNSPLHF TGTGCCAGCAGCCCACGACGGGATAATTCACCCCTCCACTTT
TRBJ1-2 . TRBD1 TRBV2 CASSEGRGRDGYTF TGTGCCAGCAGTGAGGGCAGGGGGCGAGATGGCTACACCTTC
TRBJ1-5 . . TRBV9 CASSVDSAQPQHF TGTGCCAGCAGTGTCGACAGCGCTCAGCCCCAGCATTTT
TRBJ2-1 . TRBD2 TRBV7-2 CASSLVGIAGGPIEQFF TGTGCCAGCAGCTTAGTGGGAATAGCGGGAGGGCCAATTGAGCAGTTCTTC
TRBJ2-1 few . TRBV29-1 CSVGTGPYNEQFF TGCAGCGTTGGTACAGGGCCCTACAATGAGCAGTTCTTC
TRBJ2-5 few TRBD2 TRBV11-3 CASSSRLGIAGGLETQYF TGTGCCAGCAGCTCCCGGCTTGGGATAGCGGGGGGTTTGGAGACCCAGTACTTC
TRBJ1-1 few . TRBV2 CASKETARKKNTEAFF TGTGCCAGCAAGGAGACAGCGAGAAAAAAGAACACTGAAGCTTTCTTT
TRBJ1-1 . . TRBV6-5 CASKRSNTEAFF TGTGCCAGCAAGAGGTCGAACACTGAAGCTTTCTTT
TRBJ1-5 . . TRBV28 CASSFGQGHQPQHF TGTGCCAGCAGTTTCGGGCAGGGTCATCAGCCCCAGCATTTT
TRBJ2-7 few . TRBV11-2 CASRVSGLYEQYF TGTGCCAGCAGGGTGAGCGGTCTCTACGAGCAGTACTTC
TRBJ1-1 . TRBD1 TRBV9 CASSSGTGNEAFF TGTGCCAGCAGCTCCGGGACAGGGAATGAAGCTTTCTTT